A single sample is the source of the 5 T cell receptor beta chains below, sequenced in a study of sequential checkpoint blockade in melanoma (dated by TCRdb to the late 2010s). Read against the paper, the sample's treatment or condition label means: randomized to nivolumab then ipilimumab (arm A) or the reverse (arm B). Libraries came from the immunoSEQ multiplex PCR assay. TCRdb retrieved this table from immuneACCESS and kept in-frame rearrangements only. Not all clones are present; in checked studies, unresolved V genes account for under half, and no reason is known for the remainder. The sample yields around 19,000 clones; roughly 73% were counted once. The biggest ten clones account for around 5% of the sample. The material was tumor tissue (inferred from file names), obtained from a patient given nivolumab and ipilimumab in sequence. These receptors were collected from a human donor with melanoma.

This clone occurred a few times. The chain recombines TRBV6-8 with TRBJ1-1; 8 bases align to TRBD1. The V and J ends lost 2 bases and 0 bases, in that order; junction bases with no gene match: 8. The CDR3 is made up of 17 amino acids. The germline CDR1 and CDR2 sequences are MNHGY and SAAAGT. The CDR3 region is CASSYPRTGRVNTEAFF. Here the CDR3 DNA reads TGTGCCAGCAGTTACCCGAGGACAGGGCGGGTGAACACTGAAGCTTTCTTT.

The rearrangement joins TRBV11-3 to TRBJ2-6, with no clear D. The germline V gene encodes CDR1 SGHNT and CDR2 YENEEA. Trimming cost V 6 bases and J 4 bases, with 10 bases left between them. The CDR3 spans 14 residues. CDR3 residues: CASSIGAGANVLTF. DNA of the CDR3: TGTGCCAGCAGTATTGGCGCGGGGGCCAACGTCCTGACTTTC.

V and J are TRBV6-8 and TRBJ2-1; TRBD2 aligns across 14 bases. This CDR3 is built from 18 residues. Unmatched junction bases numbered 12, after V lost 5 bases and J lost 6 bases. CDR1 and CDR2 (germline): MNHGY, SAAAGT. The CDR3 DNA reads as TGTGCCAGCAGTGTAGCCGGGACTAGCGGGAGTGGAGGCAATGAGCAGTTCTTC. As protein: CASSVAGTSGSGGNEQFF.

The chain couples TRBV9 to TRBJ1-3; D perhaps matches TRBD1 (5 bases). The length of the CDR3 is 14 residues. V lost 3 bases, J lost 4 bases, and 11 bases lay in between. CDR1 is SGDLS and CDR2 is YYNGEE in the germline V gene. This chain's CDR3 is CASSGSGSGNTIYF. CDR3 coding DNA: TGTGCCAGCAGCGGTTCAGGGTCGGGAAACACCATATATTTT. Drawing the rest from reference TRBV9 and TRBJ1-3, the complete variable domain is DSGVTQTPKHLITATGQRVTLRCSPRSGDLSVYWYQQSLDQGLQFLIQYYNGEERAKGNILERFSAQQFPDLHSELNLSSLELGDSALYFCASSGSGSGNTIYFGEGSWLTVV.

This clone appeared a few times. CDR3 sequence: CASGLQSGVYGYTF. The CDR3, as DNA: TGTGCTAGTGGTCTACAGTCAGGGGTATATGGCTACACCTTC. The rearrangement uses TRBV12-5 and TRBJ1-2, with D possibly TRBD1 on 6 matching bases. The CDR3 has 14 residues. Germline V gives CDR1 LGHNT, CDR2 FRNRAP. V was pared by 5 bases and J by 5 bases, with 15 bases between.